The next 17 T cell receptor beta chains were all read from a single sample in a study of response to subunit inactivated influenza vaccine. TCRdb re-called the RT-PCR reads through MiXCR, storing one row per CDR3 protein. The data contain about 520,000 distinct CDR3 sequences, less than 7.5% of them singletons. This sample comprised PBMCs from blood, obtained less than 30 months after vaccination. The receptors derive from a man between 50 and 75 years old who received an inactivated influenza vaccine.

This clonotype was observed a few times. The rearrangement links TRBV20-1 to TRBJ1-5; TRBD1 matches at 7 bases. CDR1 is DFQATT, CDR2 SNEGSKA, per germline (reference sequence). The CDR3 spans 15 residues. V shed 5 bases and J 0 bases; nucleotides not matched to a gene: 7. CDR3 region: CSAVRDRVSNQPQHF. CDR3 in DNA: TGCAGTGCTGTTAGAGACAGGGTTAGCAATCAGCCCCAGCATTTT.

The sample holds many counts of this clonotype. The rearrangement joins TRBV4-3 to TRBJ2-1; weak D call: TRBD1 (5 bases). Germline V gives CDR1 LGHNA, CDR2 YSLEER. The CDR3 contains 14 residues. V dropped 0 bases and J dropped 12 bases, with 15 bases sitting between them. In DNA, the CDR3 is TGCGCCAGCAGCCAAGACGGGCAGGGTGGAAGGCAGTTCTTC. Translating it yields CASSQDGQGGRQFF.

In this sample, this clonotype turned up many times. The J gene is TRBJ2-7, the V gene TRBV28; 8 bases align to TRBD1. J was trimmed by 3 bases and V by 3 bases; bases with no gene match: 1. The germline V gene has CDR1 MDHEN and CDR2 SYDVKM. CDR3 length equals 13 residues. CDR3 protein: CASSFTGGYEQYF. The CDR3 bases are TGTGCCAGCAGTTTTACAGGGGGCTACGAGCAGTACTTC. The full variable domain, in which reference TRBV28 and TRBJ2-7 provide the parts outside the CDR3, is DVKVTQSSRYLVKRTGEKVFLECVQDMDHENMFWYRQDPGLGLRLIYFSYDVKMKEKGDIPEGYSVSREKKERFSLILESASTNQTSMYLCASSFTGGYEQYFGPGTRLTVT.

The chain couples TRBV5-1 to TRBJ1-1; D unclear. The ends were cut back, 4 bases at V and 7 bases at J, with 11 bases in the middle. The CDR3 runs 12 residues. Germline V gene data show CDR1 as SGHRS and CDR2 as YFSETQ. DNA for the CDR3: TGCGCCAGCAGCCTCCGTATTGGTGAAGCTTTCTTT. It is translated as CASSLRIGEAFF.

This clonotype has only a few counts. The chain recombines TRBV27 with TRBJ1-1, with D maybe TRBD1 (6 bases). In germline, CDR1 is MNHEY, CDR2 SMNVEV (reference sequence). The CDR3 length is 16 residues. V gave up 5 bases and J gave up 0 bases, with 16 bases separating them. CDR3 nucleotide sequence: TGTGCCAGCAGTCCCGGACAGAGCTATATGAACACTGAAGCTTTCTTT. Translation gives CASSPGQSYMNTEAFF.

The sample holds many counts of this clonotype. The chain is built from TRBV12-3 or TRBV12-4 and TRBJ1-2; D gene ambiguous. Trimming shortened V by 1 base and J by 4 bases, and 10 bases separated the two germline ends. CDR3 length equals 14 residues. The chain's CDR3 is CASSLVYAAYGYTF. The CDR3 region has the DNA TGTGCCAGCAGTTTAGTCTACGCGGCCTATGGCTACACCTTC.

The chain links TRBV12-3 or TRBV12-4 to TRBJ1-2, with 8 bases that match TRBD1. With 0 bases clipped from V and 6 bases from J, the junction kept 6 bases outside the gene matches. The CDR3 extends over 15 amino acids. CDR3 nucleotides: TGTGCCAGCAGTTTAGCCAGGGGGCGCACGGATGGCTACACCTTC. This translates into CASSLARGRTDGYTF.

This clonotype was recorded a few times. V is TRBV28 and J is TRBJ1-6; TRBD1 matches 11 bases. Germline CDR1 and CDR2: MDHEN and SYDVKM. V was clipped by 6 bases and J by 8 bases; unmatched bases: 9. CDR3 length: 16 amino acids. The CDR3 loop reads CASSRRLGQGDSPLHF. The CDR3 region has the DNA TGTGCCAGCAGCCGGCGCCTGGGACAGGGGGATTCACCCCTCCACTTT.

Only a few counts were recorded for this clonotype. This rearrangement joins TRBV7-2 to TRBJ2-1; D is unclear. V shed 5 bases and J shed 9 bases, with 14 bases lying between them. CDR3 length: 13 amino acids. The V gene's germline CDR1 is SGHTA and CDR2 FQGNSA. The CDR3 protein is CASSPPWGGEQFF. The CDR3 DNA follows: TGTGCCAGCAGCCCCCCGTGGGGTGGTGAGCAGTTCTTC.

This clonotype has more than one count but fewer than ten. This chain links TRBV9 with TRBJ2-2, with 10 nucleotides matching TRBD2. Germline loops: CDR1 SGDLS, CDR2 YYNGEE. The CDR3 consists of 18 residues. The V segment lost 3 bases and the J segment 6 bases; nucleotides outside the gene matches: 14. In nucleotides, the CDR3 is TGTGCCAGCAGCGGAACACTCCGGCTAGCGGGGGATCCCGGGGAGCTGTTTTTT. Translating gives CASSGTLRLAGDPGELFF.

This clonotype occurred many times. The chain has TRBV5-1 and TRBJ2-7; no clear D gene. Deletions cut 1 base from V and 7 bases from J, with 6 bases between. Germline V CDR1 and CDR2: SGHRS, YFSETQ. This CDR3 region has 11 residues. For the CDR3, the DNA is TGCGCCAGCAGCTTGAGGTCAGAGCAGTACTTC. Its translation is CASSLRSEQYF.

In nucleotides, the CDR3 is TGCAGTGCTACTAGCGGGAGCCTAGATACGCAGTATTTT. Translating it yields CSATSGSLDTQYF. The chain couples TRBV20-1 to TRBJ2-3, with 10 bases that match TRBD2. The germline V gene has CDR1 DFQATT and CDR2 SNEGSKA (reference sequence). The CDR3 has 13 amino acids. V gave up 4 bases and J gave up 5 bases; unmatched junction bases: 3.

The sample holds a few counts of this clonotype. The chain employs TRBV20-1 and TRBJ2-5; 9 bases align to TRBD1. Germline V gene lookup returns CDR1 DFQATT and CDR2 SNEGSKA (reference sequence). V dropped 0 bases and J dropped 4; count of bases not matched to a gene: 9. This CDR3 is 16 amino acids long. The CDR3 is CSARDSDRGGRETQYF. The CDR3 DNA reads TGCAGTGCTAGAGACTCGGACAGGGGAGGTCGAGAGACCCAGTACTTC.

The chain is built from TRBV5-1 and TRBJ2-3; D call uncertain. This CDR3 comprises 14 residues. The V end was cut by 0 bases, the J end by 5 bases, with 10 bases between. In germline, CDR1 is SGHRS, CDR2 YFSETQ. CDR3 loop: CASSLGRFEDTQYF. CDR3 nucleotide sequence: TGCGCCAGCAGCTTGGGACGTTTTGAAGATACGCAGTATTTT.

This clonotype was seen at least ten times. The rearrangement joins TRBV12-3 or TRBV12-4 to TRBJ2-5; D ambiguous. The CDR3 has 13 residues. V was pared by 6 bases and J by 3 bases, with 11 bases between. CDR3: CASSPTRKETQYF. The CDR3 coding sequence is TGTGCCAGCAGCCCGACCCGGAAAGAGACCCAGTACTTC.

In this sample, this clonotype turned up many times. The rearrangement links TRBV4-2 to TRBJ1-1; the D gene is possibly TRBD1 (6 bases). Trimming removed 0 bases at V and 3 bases at J, with 11 bases between. Germline CDR1 LGHNA, CDR2 YNFKEQ. This CDR3 spans 15 amino acids. This chain's CDR3 is CASSQEVGADTEAFF. The CDR3 DNA reads TGTGCCAGCAGCCAAGAGGTGGGGGCCGACACTGAAGCTTTCTTT.

This clonotype was counted many times. The genes are TRBV6-6 and TRBJ2-2; unclear D gene. Trimming removed 8 bases at V and 0 bases at J, with 4 bases between. The CDR3 is 12 amino acids. Germline CDR1 reads MNHNY; CDR2 reads SVGAGI (reference sequence). CDR3 sequence reads: CASWPNTGELFF. DNA of the CDR3: TGTGCCAGCTGGCCGAACACCGGGGAGCTGTTTTTT.